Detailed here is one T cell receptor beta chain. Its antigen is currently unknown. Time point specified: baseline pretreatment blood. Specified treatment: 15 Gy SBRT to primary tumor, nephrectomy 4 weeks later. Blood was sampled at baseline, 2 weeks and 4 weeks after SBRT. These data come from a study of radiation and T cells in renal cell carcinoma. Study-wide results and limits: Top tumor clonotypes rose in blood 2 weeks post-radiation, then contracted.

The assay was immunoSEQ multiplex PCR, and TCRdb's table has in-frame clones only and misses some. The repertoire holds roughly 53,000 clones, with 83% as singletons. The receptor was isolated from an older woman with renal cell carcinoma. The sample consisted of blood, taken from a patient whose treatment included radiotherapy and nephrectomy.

The CDR3 DNA is TGCAGCGTTGGTCCCGGACAGGGGGCGTGGGAGCAGTACTTC. Translating gives CSVGPGQGAWEQYF. V gene TRBV29-1 combines with J gene TRBJ2-7, with 11 positions matching TRBD1. CDR3 size: 14 residues. The germline gives CDR1 SQVTM, CDR2 ANQGSEA. V was pared by 4 bases and J by 7 bases, with 9 bases of the junction left unmatched.